A single sample is the source of the 20 T cell receptor beta chains below, sequenced in a study of T cells in Graves' hyperthyroidism and ophthalmopathy (dated by TCRdb to between 2018 and 2021). The library was generated by multiplex PCR. These reads were obtained on an Illumina HiSeq 2000. The TCR beta CDR3 regions were amplified from the RNA transcripts. The first round of RT-PCR for the TCR CDR3 was performed with the HTBI primer set and the Qiagen OneStep RT-PCR kit. Through fastp at Q25 and MiXCR, TCRdb rebuilt clones from the public reads, retaining in-frame beta chains. Each entry is one CDR3 protein sequence, shown with its most common DNA and genes. For this sample there are 450,000 to 700,000 distinct CDR3 sequences; 46% appear just once. The top ten hold under 20% of the sample. Sequencing used peripheral blood or thyroid tissue (not recorded which). The receptors come from an adult woman with Graves' disease, either hyperthyroidism or ophthalmopathy (not recorded which).

In its sample, this clonotype was seen many times. The chain employs TRBV19 and TRBJ2-7; no reliable D call. This CDR3 has 13 amino acids. The V end lost 4 bases, the J end lost 6 bases, and 13 bases lay between the germline ends. Per the germline V gene, CDR1 is LNHDA and CDR2 is SQIVND (reference sequence). The CDR3 DNA sequence: TGTGCCAGTAGTAGCGGCGTTCACGTCGAGCAGTACTTC. Translation: CASSSGVHVEQYF.

The rearrangement uses TRBV30 and TRBJ1-1; tentative D call: TRBD1 (5 bases). Deletions cut 1 base from V and 7 bases from J, with 7 bases between. Germline V gene data show CDR1 as GTSNPN and CDR2 as SVGIG (reference sequence). The CDR3 is 11 amino acids. CDR3 DNA: TGTGCCTGGAGTGGGGGGGGTGAAGCTTTCTTT. Residues: CAWSGGGEAFF.

The CDR3 region is CASSLRQGRHQPQHF. Here the CDR3 DNA reads TGTGCCAGCAGTCTAAGACAGGGACGGCATCAGCCCCAGCATTTT. This chain joins TRBV9 and TRBJ1-5, with 7 nucleotides matching TRBD1. Germline CDR1 and CDR2: SGDLS and YYNGEE. Unmatched junction bases numbered 10, after V lost 5 bases and J lost 5 bases. The CDR3 length is 15 residues.

At least ten counts were recorded for this clonotype. The V call is TRBV5-1, the J call TRBJ2-5, with 11 bases matching TRBD2. The CDR3 spans 16 residues. Germline assignment: CDR1 SGHRS and CDR2 YFSETQ. Germline trimming cut 0 bases from V and 5 bases from J; bases unmatched to any gene: 6. The CDR3 DNA reads TGCGCCAGCAGCTTGGGGGGACTAGCGGATGGGGAGACCCAGTACTTC. Its translation is CASSLGGLADGETQYF.

This chain uses TRBV2 with TRBJ1-3; TRBD1 is a possible D gene (5 bases). This CDR3 is 14 amino acids long. CDR1 and CDR2 from the germline V gene are SNHLY and FYNNEI. Between the trimmed V and J ends, which lost 6 bases and 6 bases, there was a span of 15 bases. Written as DNA, the CDR3 is TGTGCCAGCAGGCTCGGGACCGCCTTAAACACCATATATTTT. This encodes CASRLGTALNTIYF.

This clonotype was found many times. The V call is TRBV19, the J call TRBJ1-1, with D possibly TRBD1 on 5 matching bases. With 7 bases removed from V and 5 bases from J, the gap between germline ends came to 17 bases. Germline V lookup: CDR1 LNHDA, CDR2 SQIVND (reference sequence). CDR3 length equals 14 residues. The CDR3 protein is CASTLKGQGTEAFF. The CDR3 DNA is TGTGCCAGTACCCTTAAGGGGCAGGGAACTGAAGCTTTCTTT.

This chain connects TRBV7-2 to TRBJ1-4; TRBD1 might be the D (5 bases). CDR1 SGHTA and CDR2 FQGNSA come from the germline V gene. Trimming took off 9 bases at V and 6 bases at J, with 14 bases between the two ends. The CDR3 has 13 residues. The CDR3 region is CASRLAGDEKLFF. CDR3 sequence (DNA): TGTGCCAGTAGACTAGCGGGGGATGAAAAACTGTTTTTT.

The chain combines TRBV2 with TRBJ1-5, with 8 bases fitting TRBD1. This CDR3 contains 14 residues. The junction had 9 bases not matched to a gene; V was cut back by 7 bases and J by 7 bases. Per germline, CDR1 SNHLY and CDR2 FYNNEI. The CDR3 nucleotides are TGTGCCAGCACCAGGACAGGGCCCAGCCAGCCCCAGCATTTT. It codes for CASTRTGPSQPQHF. Complete variable domain (other parts from reference TRBV2 and TRBJ1-5): EPEVTQTPSHQVTQMGQEVILRCVPISNHLYFYWYRQILGQKVEFLVSFYNNEISEKSEIFDDQFSVERPDGSNFTLKIRSTKLEDSAMYFCASTRTGPSQPQHFGDGTRLSIL.

This clonotype was counted ten times or more. V is TRBV2 and J is TRBJ2-2; D is undetermined. The V end lost 6 bases, the J end lost 1 base, and 12 bases lay between the germline ends. The V gene's germline CDR1 is SNHLY and CDR2 FYNNEI. This CDR3 contains 15 residues. DNA of the CDR3: TGTGCCAGCAGAGACCGACCCAGGAACACCGGGGAGCTGTTTTTT. Translating it yields CASRDRPRNTGELFF.

The CDR3 coding sequence is TGTGCCAGCAGGAGGGCTGGAAATTCACCCCTCCACTTT. Translation gives CASRRAGNSPLHF. This rearrangement joins TRBV12-3 or TRBV12-4 to TRBJ1-6; no clear D gene. V lost 6 bases and J lost 7, with 10 bases in between. The CDR3 length is 13 residues.

The chain has TRBV29-1 and TRBJ2-2, with 8 bases aligning to TRBD1. V lost 5 bases, J lost 6 bases, and 8 bases stayed unmatched. This CDR3 has 14 residues. The germline V gene encodes CDR1 SQVTM and CDR2 ANQGSEA. DNA for the CDR3: TGCAGCGTTAAGTACAGGGGGGCACCCGGGGAGCTGTTTTTT. Translated: CSVKYRGAPGELFF.

Regarding this clonotype: A junction boundary mismatches the germline segment, possibly from a read error. This sequence joins TRBV7-6 and TRBJ1-2; D unresolved. The CDR3 is 12 amino acids. Germline V gene sequence: CDR1 SGHVS, CDR2 FNYEAQ. CDR3 sequence (DNA): TGTACCAGCATACCGGGAGCCTATGGCTACACCTTC. The encoded protein is CTSIPGAYGYTF.

J is TRBJ1-5 and V is TRBV5-6; D not certain. Trimming pared 4 bases from V and 2 bases from J, leaving 16 bases between. Germline loops: CDR1 SGHDT, CDR2 YYEEEE. The CDR3 runs 16 residues. The CDR3, as DNA: TGTGCCAGCAGCCCGTACAGCGGGTATGGCAATCAGCCCCAGCATTTT. It encodes CASSPYSGYGNQPQHF.

This clonotype was detected ten times or more. Here the CDR3 reads CASSQGSLSYQETQYF. Written as DNA, the CDR3 is TGTGCCAGCAGCCAGGGAAGCTTATCGTACCAAGAGACCCAGTACTTC. This chain links TRBV7-9 with TRBJ2-5; TRBD1 is a possible D gene (5 bases). V shed 5 bases and J shed 0 bases, with 16 bases lying between them. Germline lookup yields CDR1 SEHNR and CDR2 FQNEAQ (reference sequence). This CDR3 has 16 residues.

This clonotype was counted between two and nine times. The rearrangement links TRBV3-1 to TRBJ2-7, with 13 bases fitting TRBD2. In germline, CDR1 is LGHDT, CDR2 YNNKEL (reference sequence). This CDR3 is 16 amino acids long. J gave up 0 bases and V 1 base, and 0 bases lay outside the gene matches. CDR3 sequence: CASSQGTSGSSYEQYF. The CDR3 nucleotides read TGTGCCAGCAGCCAAGGGACTAGCGGGAGCTCCTACGAGCAGTACTTC.

The gene calls are TRBV29-1 and TRBJ2-5; no clear D. Trimming took 1 base from V and 2 from J, leaving 8 bases between them. Germline V gene lookup returns CDR1 SQVTM and CDR2 ANQGSEA. This CDR3 is 13 amino acids long. The CDR3 DNA reads TGCAGCGTTGAAGTCACGAATCAAGAGACCCAGTACTTC. Translated, it gives CSVEVTNQETQYF.

In its sample, this clonotype was seen many times. The V call is TRBV11-2, the J call TRBJ1-2; no definite D call. This CDR3 comprises 13 residues. V lost 6 bases, J lost 7 bases, and 15 bases lay in between. Germline V CDR1 and CDR2: SGHAT, FQNNGV. Here the CDR3 DNA reads TGTGCCAGCAGTCATGGTGGGCTTTCTGGCTACACCTTC. Translation gives CASSHGGLSGYTF.

This clonotype was observed a handful of times. This chain uses TRBV30 with TRBJ2-7; D might be TRBD1 (6 bases). The CDR3 has 14 residues. From germline, CDR1 is GTSNPN and CDR2 SVGIG (reference sequence). V was pared by 1 base and J by 2 bases, with 12 bases between. The CDR3 sequence: CAWSGRGGTYEQYF. The CDR3 DNA sequence: TGTGCCTGGAGTGGCAGGGGCGGAACCTACGAGCAGTACTTC.

This clonotype has a count of ten or more. V is TRBV20-1 and J is TRBJ2-7, with D possibly being TRBD2 (6 bases). Germline loops: CDR1 DFQATT, CDR2 SNEGSKA (reference sequence). V was pared by 4 bases and J by 4 bases, with 11 bases between. The CDR3 totals 12 residues. The CDR3 bases are TGCAGTGCTACCGGGAGAGGTTACGAGCAGTACTTC. It yields the protein CSATGRGYEQYF.

The chain has TRBV2 and TRBJ1-1; D possibly corresponds to TRBD1 (5 bases). CDR1 SNHLY and CDR2 FYNNEI come from the germline V gene. The CDR3 spans 17 residues. Trimming shortened V by 1 base and J by 6 bases, and 21 bases separated the two germline ends. Here the CDR3 reads CASSEGGGWGGMAEAFF. The DNA for the CDR3 is TGTGCCAGCAGTGAAGGGGGTGGATGGGGGGGTATGGCTGAAGCTTTCTTT.